Given below is one T cell receptor (beta chain) in context. Its antigen is as yet unknown. This specimen belongs to a study of cytomegalovirus exposure and HLA in healthy donors. Study-wide results and caveats: Cytomegalovirus-associated TCR beta chains were listed, numbering roughly 150. The only immune exposure information that was available was CMV serostatus. TCR beta sequences reportedly predicted most subjects' HLA-A and HLA-B alleles accurately.

PCR was performed using 60 Vbeta and 13 Jbeta primers. Assay: immunoSEQ multiplex PCR; the TCRdb copy retains only in-frame clones and omits some. Of under 95,000 clones in the sample, around four fifths are singletons; the top ten hold roughly 1.9%. V was pared by 4 bases and J by 2 bases, with 8 bases of the junction left unmatched. The CDR3 spans 15 residues. Germline V gives CDR1 SGHNT, CDR2 YENEEA. The sequencing sample was made of PBMCs. V gene TRBV11-3 combines with J gene TRBJ2-7; 7 positions agree with TRBD1. The TCR comes from a boy aged 5-17 years in good health and CMV-seronegative. The CDR3 is CASSSTQGRPYEQYF. CDR3 bases: TGTGCCAGCAGCTCCACACAGGGGCGCCCCTACGAGCAGTACTTC.